Reported below is one T cell receptor beta chain. The data belong to a study of T cells in Graves' hyperthyroidism and ophthalmopathy. Amplified regions were TCR beta CDR3 sequences from RNA transcripts. With the HTBI primer set, the TCR CDR3 went through a first round of RT-PCR. TCRdb passed the multiplex PCR reads through MiXCR, listing each CDR3 protein once. This table has fewer than 500,000 distinct CDR3 sequences, 14% appearing once. The junction had 5 bases not matched to a gene; V was cut back by 5 bases and J by 1 base. Germline V gene lookup returns CDR1 SQVTM and CDR2 ANQGSEA. The CDR3 has 14 amino acids. Uncontrolled infection, other autoimmune disease, pregnancy and lactation each barred patients from inclusion.

The receptor's source is a woman aged 25-40 years with Graves' ophthalmopathy. The chain joins TRBV29-1 to TRBJ2-5; 9 positions match TRBD2. The specimen sequenced was blood. The CDR3 spells CSVKRGASQETQYF. CDR3 coding DNA: TGCAGCGTTAAGCGGGGGGCCTCCCAAGAGACCCAGTACTTC.